Given below is one T cell receptor beta chain in context. This entry belongs to a study of blood T cell repertoires in COVID-19. CDR1 is LGHDT and CDR2 is YNNKEL in the germline V gene (reference sequence). The ends lost 2 bases at V and 4 bases at J; junction bases unmatched: 9. The CDR3 totals 16 residues. Authors' analysis steps: Using reference gene primer amplification, nucleated cell counts were estimated. Data came from immunoSEQ multiplex PCR; TCRdb stores just in-frame clones and leaves some out. The V and J calls and clone size are taken from that table; D and trimming were inferred from the DNA. The sample includes 470,000 or so clones, 80% to 90% of them seen just once.

The sequenced material came from peripheral blood. This chain links TRBV3-1 (or the pseudogene TRBV3-2) with TRBJ2-3; 7 bases agree with TRBD2. This clonotype originated in a human donor in a cohort sampled during active COVID-19. The CDR3 reads CASSQYLAVEPDTQYF. The CDR3 coding sequence is TGTGCCAGCAGCCAATACCTAGCGGTCGAACCAGATACGCAGTATTTT.